These 21 T cell receptor beta chains were all obtained from the same sample, sequenced in a study of blood T cells in healthy people across ages. Primers used in a second PCR of roughly 7 to 11 cycles were a sample-barcoded 5' primer and a J-beta primer mix. TCRdb itself ran the 5' RACE reads through MiXCR, one entry per CDR3 protein. The sample yields over 1,500,000 distinct CDR3 sequences, roughly 49% seen once. Sequencing used blood. These receptor sequences come from a woman between 35 and 50 years old in good health.

This clonotype came up many times. V gene TRBV7-2 combines with J gene TRBJ2-5; no firm D call. Germline V lookup: CDR1 SGHTA, CDR2 FQGNSA. The CDR3 contains 15 residues. V was shortened by 1 base and J by 0 bases, with 9 bases between the two germline ends. The CDR3 DNA reads as TGTGCCAGCAGCTTAGGATCCGGGTACCAAGAGACCCAGTACTTC. Its translation is CASSLGSGYQETQYF.

This clonotype occurred a few times. This sequence joins TRBV4-3 and TRBJ2-1, with a tentative D call TRBD1 (5 bases). The CDR3 length is 15 residues. V was shortened by 1 base and J by 3 bases, with 10 bases between the two germline ends. Germline CDR1 reads LGHNA; CDR2 reads YSLEER. CDR3 coding DNA: TGCGCCAGCAGCCAAGGGCAAACAGGCTACAATGAGCAGTTCTTC. Its protein product is CASSQGQTGYNEQFF.

This chain uses TRBV29-1 with TRBJ1-1; D uncertain. Germline CDR1 is SQVTM and CDR2 is ANQGSEA. The CDR3 is made up of 12 amino acids. Trimming pared 4 bases from V and 3 bases from J, leaving 9 bases between. CDR3 region: CSVASVDTEAFF. CDR3 nucleotide sequence: TGCAGCGTTGCGTCGGTGGACACTGAAGCTTTCTTT.

The genes are TRBV6-2 or TRBV6-3 and TRBJ2-1; 8 nucleotides align to TRBD2. This CDR3 is built from 13 residues. Germline values: CDR1 MNHEY, CDR2 SVGEGT. The V gene end was trimmed by 6 bases and the J gene end by 4 bases; junction bases not matched to a gene: 2. Here the CDR3 reads CASRRLAYNEQFF. CDR3 sequence (DNA): TGTGCCAGCAGACGACTAGCGTACAATGAGCAGTTCTTC.

This clonotype was recorded a few times. The genes are TRBV6-2 or TRBV6-3 and TRBJ2-7; possibly TRBD1 or TRBD2 for D (5 bases each). This CDR3 is 14 amino acids long. Germline CDR1 MNHEY, CDR2 SVGEGT. V lost 5 bases, J lost 0 bases, and 11 bases lay in between. CDR3 protein: CASSVAGTSYEQYF. For the CDR3, the DNA is TGTGCCAGCAGTGTTGCCGGGACCTCCTACGAGCAGTACTTC.

J is TRBJ1-6 and V is TRBV20-1; 9 nucleotides agree with TRBD1. Germline V CDR1 and CDR2: DFQATT, SNEGSKA (reference sequence). V shed 6 bases, J shed 0 bases, and the junction held 9 bases outside the gene matches. This CDR3 spans 17 amino acids. The CDR3 loop is CSASDRGFSSYNSPLHF. The DNA of the CDR3 is TGCAGTGCCTCCGACAGGGGGTTTAGCTCCTATAATTCACCCCTCCACTTT.

The rearrangement joins TRBV24-1 to TRBJ2-1; 8 bases match TRBD2. CDR3 length equals 16 residues. With V trimmed by 5 bases and J by 2 bases, 7 bases remained unmatched. Germline CDR1 KGHDR, CDR2 SFDVKD. The CDR3 DNA reads TGTGCCACCAGTGCCCTGAGCGGGGGAGCCTACAATGAGCAGTTCTTC. Translated, it gives CATSALSGGAYNEQFF.

The rearrangement links TRBV4-3 to TRBJ2-7; D is unclear. Deletions cut 0 bases from V and 5 bases from J, with 11 bases between. Germline CDR1 and CDR2: LGHNA and YSLEER. This CDR3 is built from 14 residues. As DNA, the CDR3 is TGCGCCAGCAGCCAAGATCTGAATGCGAACGAGCAGTACTTC. Its protein product is CASSQDLNANEQYF.

This clonotype is a singleton in its sample. J is TRBJ2-1 and V is TRBV27; 8 nucleotides line up with TRBD2. Germline loops: CDR1 MNHEY, CDR2 SMNVEV (reference sequence). This CDR3 spans 17 amino acids. V lost 3 bases, J lost 1 base, and 8 bases stayed unmatched. CDR3: CASSLPNSGVSYNEQFF. The CDR3 nucleotides are TGTGCCAGCAGTTTGCCGAATAGCGGGGTTTCCTACAATGAGCAGTTCTTC.

The chain carries TRBV20-1 and TRBJ2-7; no clear D gene. This CDR3 contains 14 residues. Germline V gene lookup returns CDR1 DFQATT and CDR2 SNEGSKA (reference sequence). Trimming took 1 base from V and 3 from J, leaving 13 bases between them. This CDR3 reads CSARAPGGYYEQYF. CDR3 DNA: TGCAGTGCTAGAGCCCCAGGTGGATACTACGAGCAGTACTTC.

The CDR3 nucleotides are TGCGCCAGCAGCCAAGATTTTCCCGACCCCGTAGGCTACACCTTC. It yields the protein CASSQDFPDPVGYTF. V is TRBV4-3 and J is TRBJ1-2; the D is unclear. The CDR3 contains 15 residues. Trimming stripped 0 bases from V and 8 bases from J, with 16 bases between. Germline V lookup: CDR1 LGHNA, CDR2 YSLEER.

This clonotype was observed a handful of times. This sequence joins TRBV7-9 and TRBJ1-2; D unclear. With 1 base removed from V and 12 bases from J, the gap between germline ends came to 12 bases. The CDR3 extends over 12 amino acids. CDR1 is SEHNR, CDR2 FQNEAQ, per germline (reference sequence). The CDR3: CASSLGGGSNTF. The CDR3 region has the DNA TGTGCCAGCAGCTTAGGTGGCGGTTCAAACACCTTC. The entire variable domain, with the rest obtained from reference TRBV7-9 and TRBJ1-2, is as follows: DTGVSQNPRHKITKRGQNVTFRCDPISEHNRLYWYRQTLGQGPEFLTYFQNEAQLEKSRLLSDRFSAERPKGSFSTLEIQRTEQGDSAMYLCASSLGGGSNTFGSGTRLTVV.

V and J are TRBV12-3 or TRBV12-4 and TRBJ1-1; D call uncertain. The ends were cut back, 6 bases at V and 2 bases at J, with 13 bases in the middle. The CDR3 contains 14 residues. CDR3 DNA sequence: TGTGCCAGCAGCGGGCCTAGGGCCAACACTGAAGCTTTCTTT. Protein sequence: CASSGPRANTEAFF.

V usage is TRBV7-8 and J usage is TRBJ2-1; 12 bases are a match to TRBD2. Germline trimming cut 0 bases from V and 3 bases from J; bases unmatched to any gene: 6. The CDR3 loop spans 18 amino acids. The germline V gene encodes CDR1 SGHVS and CDR2 FQNEAQ. The CDR3 sequence: CASSLALAGGLHYNEQFF. In DNA form, the CDR3 reads TGTGCCAGCAGCTTAGCCCTAGCGGGGGGGCTTCACTACAATGAGCAGTTCTTC.

The gene calls are TRBV28 and TRBJ2-7; 11 bases line up with TRBD1. Per the germline V gene, CDR1 is MDHEN and CDR2 is SYDVKM. CDR3 length: 15 amino acids. Germline trimming cut 5 bases from V and 5 bases from J; bases unmatched to any gene: 8. The CDR3 spells CASSRPGTGGDEQYF. The CDR3 nucleotides read TGTGCCAGCAGTCGACCCGGGACAGGGGGAGACGAGCAGTACTTC.

Only a few counts were recorded for this clonotype. This chain uses TRBV29-1 with TRBJ1-4, with 11 bases aligning to TRBD1. The trim removed 7 bases at V and 8 bases at J, leaving 6 bases unmatched. This CDR3 is built from 13 residues. Germline V gives CDR1 SQVTM, CDR2 ANQGSEA. The CDR3 DNA follows: TGCAGCGGAACGGGACAGGGGGGCGAAAAACTGTTTTTT. This encodes CSGTGQGGEKLFF.

The V call is TRBV7-9, the J call TRBJ2-7; possibly TRBD1 or TRBD2 for D (5 bases each). The CDR3 consists of 15 residues. The ends were cut back, 5 bases at V and 2 bases at J, with 16 bases in the middle. CDR1 SEHNR and CDR2 FQNEAQ come from the germline V gene (reference sequence). The CDR3 is CASSRGPKEAYEQYF. CDR3 DNA: TGTGCCAGCAGCCGGGGACCGAAGGAAGCCTACGAGCAGTACTTC.

This clonotype was recorded once. The rearrangement joins TRBV24-1 to TRBJ1-2, with D hard to call. Trimming removed 3 bases from V and 2 bases from J, with 9 bases in between. CDR1 and CDR2 (germline): KGHDR, SFDVKD. CDR3 length: 14 residues. The CDR3 nucleotides read TGTGCCACCAGTGATGTCGGCGCCAACTATGGCTACACCTTC. Translating gives CATSDVGANYGYTF.

The rearrangement joins TRBV20-1 to TRBJ2-3; 7 bases align to TRBD2. Germline V gives CDR1 DFQATT, CDR2 SNEGSKA (reference sequence). J lost 0 bases, V lost 7 bases, and 4 bases had no gene match. CDR3 length: 13 residues. CDR3 in amino acids: CSGLAVSTDTQYF. The CDR3 region has the DNA TGCAGTGGGCTAGCGGTTAGCACAGATACGCAGTATTTT.

The V and J genes are TRBV27 and TRBJ2-7, with TRBD1 matching 9 bases. The length of the CDR3 is 16 residues. Germline loops: CDR1 MNHEY, CDR2 SMNVEV (reference sequence). The ends lost 2 bases at V and 3 bases at J; junction bases unmatched: 8. This CDR3 is CASSLSSLDRGYEQYF. The CDR3 DNA reads TGTGCCAGCAGTTTAAGTAGTTTGGACAGGGGCTACGAGCAGTACTTC.

CDR3 nucleotide sequence: TGTGCCAGCAGCCGGACAGAGGGGGGACAAGAGACCCAGTACTTC. Translating gives CASSRTEGGQETQYF. The chain is built from TRBV7-8 and TRBJ2-5, with D perhaps being TRBD1 or TRBD2 (6 bases each). CDR1 and CDR2 (germline): SGHVS, FQNEAQ. The CDR3 contains 15 residues. Trimming removed 5 bases from V and 2 bases from J, with 15 bases in between.